A selection of T cell receptor beta chains follows, all from one sample in a study of T cells in localized non-small cell lung cancer. Method: immunoSEQ multiplex PCR; TCRdb's copy keeps in-frame clones and lacks some. The table lists roughly 77,000 clones, more than 75% of them singletons. The sample consisted of peripheral blood, taken before any cancer treatment. These receptors originate from a woman aged 35 to 70 with stage I squamous cell lung carcinoma. Each CDR3 is given with its conserved first and last residue. D genes are given only for firm matches. The size entry is marked missing in some rows and otherwise reads once, few, many or a size class.

V gene: TRBV5-1; clone size: NA; D gene: NA; J gene: TRBJ1-2; CDR3 DNA: TGCGCCAGCAGCTTTGCCGGGACTGCCTTTCGGGCGGGCTACACCTTC; CDR3 protein: CASSFAGTAFRAGYTF
V gene: TRBV7-9; clone size: NA; D gene: NA; J gene: TRBJ2-7; CDR3 DNA: TGTGCCTCGAGGGGAGCTGAGGGCTACGAGCAGTACTTC; CDR3 protein: CASRGAEGYEQYF
V gene: TRBV21-1; clone size: NA; D gene: NA; J gene: TRBJ2-7; CDR3 DNA: TGTGCCAGCAGCAACCAGGCGGGTCCTGCGGAGGCACAGTTCGACGAGCAGTACTTC; CDR3 protein: CASSNQAGPAEAQFDEQYF
V gene: TRBV4-1; clone size: NA; D gene: NA; J gene: TRBJ1-1; CDR3 DNA: TGCGCCAGCAGCCAAGACGAGGGCCTTGAAGCTTTCTTT; CDR3 protein: CASSQDEGLEAFF
V gene: TRBV10-3; clone size: NA; D gene: NA; J gene: TRBJ1-1; CDR3 DNA: TGTGCCATCAGGGCGAACACTGAAGCTTTCTTT; CDR3 protein: CAIRANTEAFF
V gene: TRBV11-2; clone size: few; D gene: NA; J gene: TRBJ2-6; CDR3 DNA: TGTGCCAGCAGCTTCGCCAACGTCCTGACTTTC; CDR3 protein: CASSFANVLTF
V gene: TRBV6-1; clone size: NA; D gene: NA; J gene: TRBJ1-2; CDR3 DNA: TGTGCCAGCAGCGCAGAATCATATGGCTACACCTTC; CDR3 protein: CASSAESYGYTF
V gene: TRBV4-1; clone size: NA; D gene: NA; J gene: TRBJ1-1; CDR3 DNA: TGCGCCAGCAGCCAACTGACAGGACCGAACACTGAAGCTTTCTTT; CDR3 protein: CASSQLTGPNTEAFF
V gene: TRBV2; clone size: NA; D gene: NA; J gene: TRBJ2-7; CDR3 DNA: TGTGCCAGTCAGGCGGACATCTACGAGCAGTACTTC; CDR3 protein: CASQADIYEQYF
V gene: TRBV11-2; clone size: NA; D gene: NA; J gene: TRBJ2-5; CDR3 DNA: TGTGCCAGCAGCTTAGAAGGTAACAGGGAAGAGACCCAGTACTTC; CDR3 protein: CASSLEGNREETQYF
V gene: TRBV5-4; clone size: once; D gene: NA; J gene: TRBJ1-3; CDR3 DNA: TGTGCCAGCAGCTTGCCTGGCAACTCTGGAAACACCATATATTTT; CDR3 protein: CASSLPGNSGNTIYF
V gene: TRBV6-5; clone size: NA; D gene: NA; J gene: TRBJ1-1; CDR3 DNA: TGTGCCAGCAGGAGTCTGAACACTGAAGCTTTCTTT; CDR3 protein: CASRSLNTEAFF
V gene: TRBV29-1; clone size: NA; D gene: NA; J gene: TRBJ1-6; CDR3 DNA: TGCAGCGTTGGCGAAGACCCGAGATCACCCCTCCACTTT; CDR3 protein: CSVGEDPRSPLHF
V gene: TRBV11-2; clone size: NA; D gene: NA; J gene: TRBJ1-1; CDR3 DNA: TGTGCCAGCAGCTTAGAAGGGGGTGGGCTACGAGCTTTCTTT; CDR3 protein: CASSLEGGGLRAFF
V gene: TRBV6-5; clone size: NA; D gene: NA; J gene: TRBJ1-2; CDR3 DNA: TGTGCCATCCGGGGGGTTCGTGGCTACACCTTC; CDR3 protein: CAIRGVRGYTF
V gene: TRBV29-1; clone size: NA; D gene: NA; J gene: TRBJ2-5; CDR3 DNA: TGCAGCGTTGTTATGATCCAAGAGACCCAGTACTTC; CDR3 protein: CSVVMIQETQYF